Listed below are T cell receptor beta chains from one sample, sequenced in a study of cytomegalovirus exposure and HLA in healthy donors. Generated by immunoSEQ multiplex PCR, the TCRdb table keeps only in-frame clones and is missing some. The table lists approximately 230,000 clones, roughly 87% of them singletons. The sample consisted of PBMCs. These receptors all come from a man between 18 and 29 years old in good health and CMV-seropositive. The CDR3 runs from the conserved cysteine through the conserved F or W. The D gene is left open where the match is weak. Only part of the rows carry a size: once, few, many, or a class if the clone is expanded.

CDR3aa: CASSQDRSGDTKNIQYF
CDR3nt: TGCGCCAGCAGCCAAGATCGAAGTGGGGACACTAAAAACATTCAGTACTTC
j_gene: TRBJ2-4
abundance: -
d_gene: -
v_gene: TRBV4-1

CDR3aa: CASSLSGTSGSSYNEQFF
CDR3nt: TGTGCCAGCAGTTTATCGGGGACTAGCGGGAGCTCCTACAATGAGCAGTTCTTC
j_gene: TRBJ2-1
abundance: -
d_gene: TRBD2
v_gene: TRBV27

CDR3aa: CASSSWLAGNTEAFF
CDR3nt: TGTGCCAGCAGTTCCTGGCTGGCGGGGAACACTGAAGCTTTCTTT
j_gene: TRBJ1-1
abundance: -
d_gene: -
v_gene: TRBV6-5

CDR3aa: CASSVEGSYGYTF
CDR3nt: TGTGCCAGCAGCGTAGAGGGGAGCTATGGCTACACCTTC
j_gene: TRBJ1-2
abundance: few
d_gene: -
v_gene: TRBV9

CDR3aa: CSGAGGVVAGGFSYNEQFF
CDR3nt: TGCAGCGGTGCCGGTGGGGTGGTAGCGGGAGGCTTCTCCTACAATGAGCAGTTCTTC
j_gene: TRBJ2-1
abundance: -
d_gene: TRBD2
v_gene: TRBV29-1

CDR3aa: CASSPDGPGGYTF
CDR3nt: TGCGCCAGCAGCCCCGACGGGCCTGGGGGCTACACCTTC
j_gene: TRBJ1-2
abundance: -
d_gene: -
v_gene: TRBV4-3

CDR3aa: CASSLVPTSQTEQYF
CDR3nt: TGCGCCAGCAGTTTGGTCCCGACTAGTCAAACCGAGCAGTACTTC
j_gene: TRBJ2-7
abundance: -
d_gene: -
v_gene: TRBV5-1

CDR3aa: CASKQAGGNEQFF
CDR3nt: TGTGCCAGCAAGCAAGCGGGGGGCAATGAGCAGTTCTTC
j_gene: TRBJ2-1
abundance: -
d_gene: TRBD2
v_gene: TRBV6-1

CDR3aa: CSASTEYEQFF
CDR3nt: TGCAGTGCTAGCACGGAGTATGAGCAGTTCTTC
j_gene: TRBJ2-1
abundance: -
d_gene: -
v_gene: TRBV20-1

CDR3aa: CASTLLGQGDHEQYF
CDR3nt: TGTGCCAGCACCCTTCTGGGACAGGGGGACCACGAGCAGTACTTC
j_gene: TRBJ2-7
abundance: -
d_gene: TRBD1
v_gene: TRBV7-9

CDR3aa: CASSQLPSGDYEQYF
CDR3nt: TGCGCCAGCAGCCAACTTCCTAGCGGAGACTACGAGCAGTACTTC
j_gene: TRBJ2-7
abundance: -
d_gene: TRBD2
v_gene: TRBV4-3

CDR3aa: CASTITGTGSGNTIYF
CDR3nt: TGTGCCAGCACCATAACCGGGACAGGGTCGGGAAACACCATATATTTT
j_gene: TRBJ1-3
abundance: -
d_gene: TRBD1
v_gene: TRBV5-6

CDR3aa: CASSLPSAYNEQFF
CDR3nt: TGTGCCAGCAGCTTACCTAGCGCCTACAATGAGCAGTTCTTC
j_gene: TRBJ2-1
abundance: -
d_gene: -
v_gene: TRBV5-6

CDR3aa: CASSPNRVGRLFF
CDR3nt: TGTGCCAGCAGCCCCAACCGGGTGGGTAGACTGTTTTTT
j_gene: TRBJ1-4
abundance: -
d_gene: -
v_gene: TRBV11-3

CDR3aa: CASSPGAPNQPQHF
CDR3nt: TGCGCCAGCAGCCCGGGGGCGCCAAATCAGCCCCAGCATTTT
j_gene: TRBJ1-5
abundance: -
d_gene: -
v_gene: TRBV5-1

CDR3aa: CASSHPLTF
CDR3nt: TGTGCCAGCAGTCATCCCCTTACTTTC
j_gene: TRBJ2-7
abundance: few
d_gene: -
v_gene: TRBV28

CDR3aa: CASSLEPGREQYF
CDR3nt: TGCGCCAGCAGCTTGGAGCCAGGGCGCGAGCAGTACTTC
j_gene: TRBJ2-7
abundance: -
d_gene: -
v_gene: TRBV5-1

CDR3aa: CASEGGRGYTF
CDR3nt: TGTGCCAGCGAGGGGGGGAGAGGCTACACCTTC
j_gene: TRBJ1-2
abundance: -
d_gene: -
v_gene: TRBV9

CDR3aa: CASADRATEAFF
CDR3nt: TGTGCCAGCGCGGACAGGGCCACTGAAGCTTTCTTT
j_gene: TRBJ1-1
abundance: -
d_gene: TRBD1
v_gene: TRBV2

CDR3aa: CASSLEGTSGAYEQYF
CDR3nt: TGTGCCAGCAGCTTAGAGGGGACTAGCGGGGCCTACGAGCAGTACTTC
j_gene: TRBJ2-7
abundance: -
d_gene: TRBD2
v_gene: TRBV7-2

CDR3aa: CASSGQGNTEAFF
CDR3nt: TGTGCCAGCAGTGGACAGGGTAATACTGAAGCTTTCTTT
j_gene: TRBJ1-1
abundance: -
d_gene: TRBD1
v_gene: TRBV2

CDR3aa: CSVSGTPNEQFF
CDR3nt: TGCAGCGTTTCCGGGACACCCAATGAGCAGTTCTTC
j_gene: TRBJ2-1
abundance: -
d_gene: -
v_gene: TRBV29-1

CDR3aa: CASSLVGTSGIEQYF
CDR3nt: TGTGCCAGCAGCTTGGTGGGGACTAGCGGGATCGAGCAGTACTTC
j_gene: TRBJ2-7
abundance: -
d_gene: TRBD2
v_gene: TRBV5-6

CDR3aa: CASSQGVVLEVDEQFF
CDR3nt: TGCGCCAGCAGCCAGGGTGTTGTTTTGGAGGTTGATGAGCAGTTCTTC
j_gene: TRBJ2-1
abundance: -
d_gene: -
v_gene: TRBV4-1

CDR3aa: CASTDTGTYGYTF
CDR3nt: TGCGCCAGCACCGACACAGGGACCTATGGCTACACCTTC
j_gene: TRBJ1-2
abundance: -
d_gene: -
v_gene: TRBV5-1

CDR3aa: CASSLVPRDPYSYNEQFF
CDR3nt: TGCGCCAGCAGCTTGGTGCCCCGGGACCCCTATTCCTACAATGAGCAGTTCTTC
j_gene: TRBJ2-1
abundance: -
d_gene: -
v_gene: TRBV5-1

CDR3aa: CASSPWTNQETQYF
CDR3nt: TGTGCCAGCAGTCCATGGACTAATCAAGAGACCCAGTACTTC
j_gene: TRBJ2-5
abundance: -
d_gene: -
v_gene: TRBV27

CDR3aa: CASSTGTLSYF
CDR3nt: TGTGCCAGCAGTACAGGGACCCTATCGTACTTC
j_gene: TRBJ2-7
abundance: -
d_gene: -
v_gene: TRBV2

CDR3aa: CASTRGGSSYNEQFF
CDR3nt: TGTGCCAGCACCCGGGGCGGGAGCTCCTACAATGAGCAGTTCTTC
j_gene: TRBJ2-1
abundance: few
d_gene: TRBD2
v_gene: TRBV28

CDR3aa: CASSQGQGRISGEKLFF
CDR3nt: TGCGCCAGCAGCCAAGGACAGGGGAGGATAAGCGGTGAAAAACTGTTTTTT
j_gene: TRBJ1-4
abundance: -
d_gene: TRBD1
v_gene: TRBV5-1

CDR3aa: CASRRGGRTIYEQYF
CDR3nt: TGTGCCAGCAGGCGCGGAGGGAGGACCATCTACGAGCAGTACTTC
j_gene: TRBJ2-7
abundance: -
d_gene: -
v_gene: TRBV27

CDR3aa: CASSAQMRNTEAFF
CDR3nt: TGTGCCAGTAGTGCCCAAATGAGGAACACTGAAGCTTTCTTT
j_gene: TRBJ1-1
abundance: -
d_gene: -
v_gene: TRBV19

CDR3aa: CASSQDPRGETQYF
CDR3nt: TGCGCCAGCAGCCAAGATCCTCGGGGGGAGACCCAGTACTTC
j_gene: TRBJ2-5
abundance: -
d_gene: -
v_gene: TRBV4-1

CDR3aa: CASSYRAQGDQPQHF
CDR3nt: TGTGCCAGCAGCTACCGAGCCCAGGGGGATCAGCCCCAGCATTTT
j_gene: TRBJ1-5
abundance: -
d_gene: TRBD1
v_gene: TRBV7-2

CDR3aa: CASSLGTLNTGELFF
CDR3nt: TGCGCCAGCAGCTTGGGGACATTAAACACCGGGGAGCTGTTTTTT
j_gene: TRBJ2-2
abundance: -
d_gene: -
v_gene: TRBV5-1

CDR3aa: CASSQGYELNSGNTIYF
CDR3nt: TGCGCCAGCAGCCAAGGGTATGAATTAAACTCTGGAAACACCATATATTTT
j_gene: TRBJ1-3
abundance: few
d_gene: -
v_gene: TRBV5-5

CDR3aa: CASSSLGRSYEQYF
CDR3nt: TGTGCCAGCAGTTCCCTAGGCCGATCCTACGAGCAGTACTTC
j_gene: TRBJ2-7
abundance: -
d_gene: -
v_gene: TRBV28